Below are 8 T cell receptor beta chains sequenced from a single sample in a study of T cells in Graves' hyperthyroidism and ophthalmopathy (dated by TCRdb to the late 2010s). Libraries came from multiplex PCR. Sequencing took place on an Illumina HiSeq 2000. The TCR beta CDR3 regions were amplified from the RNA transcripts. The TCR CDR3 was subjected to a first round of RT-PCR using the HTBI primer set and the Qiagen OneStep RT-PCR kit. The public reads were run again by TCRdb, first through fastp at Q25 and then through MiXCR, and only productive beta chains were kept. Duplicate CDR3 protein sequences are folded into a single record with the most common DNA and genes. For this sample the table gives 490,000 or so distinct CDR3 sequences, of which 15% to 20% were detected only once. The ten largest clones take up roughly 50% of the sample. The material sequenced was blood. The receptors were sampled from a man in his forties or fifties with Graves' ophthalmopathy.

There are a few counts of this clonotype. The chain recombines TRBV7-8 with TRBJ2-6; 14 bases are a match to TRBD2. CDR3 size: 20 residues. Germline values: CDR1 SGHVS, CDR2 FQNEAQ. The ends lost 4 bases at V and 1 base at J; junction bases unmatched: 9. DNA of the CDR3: TGTGCCAGCAGCTCATTGGGACTAGCGGGGGCTATTTCTGGGGCCAACGTCCTGACTTTC. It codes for CASSSLGLAGAISGANVLTF.

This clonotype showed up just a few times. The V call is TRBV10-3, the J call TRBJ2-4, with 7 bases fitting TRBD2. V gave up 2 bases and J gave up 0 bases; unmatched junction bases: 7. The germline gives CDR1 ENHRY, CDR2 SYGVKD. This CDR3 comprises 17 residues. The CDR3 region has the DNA TGTGCCATCAGTGAGGGGGGGGACTCCGTAGCCAAAAACATTCAGTACTTC. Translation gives CAISEGGDSVAKNIQYF.

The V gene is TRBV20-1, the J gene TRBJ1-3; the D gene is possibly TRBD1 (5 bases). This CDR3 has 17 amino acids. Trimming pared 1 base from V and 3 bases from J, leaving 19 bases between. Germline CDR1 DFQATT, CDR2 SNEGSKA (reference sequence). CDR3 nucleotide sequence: TGCAGTGCTAGAGTAGGCTTCGGGGCCCGGCATGGAAACACCATATATTTT. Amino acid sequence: CSARVGFGARHGNTIYF.

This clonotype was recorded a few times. The CDR3 DNA reads as TGTGCCAGCAGGGAAGCGGGACTAGCGGTGTTCTCCTACAATGAGCAGTTCTTC. Protein product: CASREAGLAVFSYNEQFF. This chain connects TRBV5-8 to TRBJ2-1, with TRBD2 matching over 11 bases. The CDR3 runs 18 residues. Germline V CDR1 and CDR2: SGHTS, YDEGEE. The V segment lost 5 bases and the J segment 0 bases; nucleotides outside the gene matches: 10.

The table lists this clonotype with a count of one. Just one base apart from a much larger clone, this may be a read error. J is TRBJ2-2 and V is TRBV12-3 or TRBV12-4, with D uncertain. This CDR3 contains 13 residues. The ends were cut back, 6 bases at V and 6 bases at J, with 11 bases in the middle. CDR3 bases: TGTGCCAGCAGCCGCGGACCAGCCGGGGAGCTGTTTTTT. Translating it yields CASSRGPAGELFF.

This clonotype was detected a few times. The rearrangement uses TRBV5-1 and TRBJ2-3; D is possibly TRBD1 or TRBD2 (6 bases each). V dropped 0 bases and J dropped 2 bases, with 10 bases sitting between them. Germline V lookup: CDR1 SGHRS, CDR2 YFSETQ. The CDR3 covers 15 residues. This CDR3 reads CASSLGGDITDTQYF. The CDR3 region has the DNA TGCGCCAGCAGCTTGGGGGGGGACATCACAGATACGCAGTATTTT.

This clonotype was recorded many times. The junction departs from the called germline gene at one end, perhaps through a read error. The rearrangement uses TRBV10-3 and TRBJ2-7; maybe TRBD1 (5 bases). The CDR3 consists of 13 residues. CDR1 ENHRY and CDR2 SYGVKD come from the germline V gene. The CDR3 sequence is CAICDSPGYEQYF. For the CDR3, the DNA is TGTGCCATCTGTGACAGTCCTGGCTACGAGCAGTACTTC.

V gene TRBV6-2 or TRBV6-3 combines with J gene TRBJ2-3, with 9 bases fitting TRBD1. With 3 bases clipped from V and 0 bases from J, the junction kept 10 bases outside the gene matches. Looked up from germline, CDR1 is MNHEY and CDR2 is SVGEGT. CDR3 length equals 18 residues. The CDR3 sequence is CASSYLPDRGPSTDTQYF. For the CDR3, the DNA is TGTGCCAGCAGTTATTTACCGGACAGGGGACCTAGCACAGATACGCAGTATTTT.